The 32 T cell receptor beta chains presented below share a single source sample, sequenced in a study of siplizumab effects on memory and regulatory T cells. Only in-frame clones appear in the TCRdb table, and some are missing; sequencing was by immunoSEQ multiplex PCR. The sample carries some 110,000 clones, 85% to 95% recorded once. Sequencing used CD4+ T cells sorted from blood. These receptors were taken from a human donor in good health.

The V call is TRBV5-4, the J call TRBJ2-7; D not resolved. The CDR3 is 13 residues long. Per germline, CDR1 SGHNT and CDR2 YYREEE (reference sequence). Trimming shortened V by 4 bases and J by 6 bases, and 14 bases separated the two germline ends. The CDR3 DNA follows: TGTGCCAGCAGCCATTTCGATAGGATCGAGCAGTACTTC. Translating gives CASSHFDRIEQYF.

This sequence joins TRBV6-1 and TRBJ1-6; perhaps TRBD1 as D (5 bases). V was pared by 0 bases and J by 10 bases, with 16 bases between. The CDR3 is 16 amino acids. Germline CDR1 is MNHNS and CDR2 is SASEGT. In nucleotides, the CDR3 is TGTGCCAGCAGTGAAGCACCGGGGCCCTCGGGATCACCCCTCCACTTT. Protein: CASSEAPGPSGSPLHF.

The rearrangement uses TRBV6-1 and TRBJ2-3; 8 bases agree with TRBD2. Germline V gives CDR1 MNHNS, CDR2 SASEGT. CDR3 length: 15 residues. The junction had 4 bases not matched to a gene; V was cut back by 1 base and J by 4 bases. CDR3 amino acids: CASSEGAGGADTQYF. DNA of the CDR3: TGTGCCAGCAGTGAAGGGGCGGGGGGCGCAGATACGCAGTATTTT.

This clone came up once. The chain uses TRBV4-1 and TRBJ1-1; possibly TRBD1 for D (5 bases). This CDR3 region has 16 residues. V was trimmed by 1 base and J by 1 base, leaving 13 bases between them. Germline V lookup: CDR1 MGHRA, CDR2 YSYEKL. The CDR3 nucleotides are TGCGCCAGCAGCCAAGCCGTGACAGTAACGAACACTGAAGCTTTCTTT. The encoded protein is CASSQAVTVTNTEAFF.

The rearrangement joins TRBV2 to TRBJ2-7, with D hard to call. The germline V gene encodes CDR1 SNHLY and CDR2 FYNNEI. V lost 1 base to trimming and J lost 6 bases, with 4 bases between them. The length of the CDR3 is 11 residues. As DNA, the CDR3 is TGTGCCAGCAGTGAAGGGGTCGAGCAGTACTTC. Protein product: CASSEGVEQYF.

This clone was seen a single time. This chain uses TRBV6-1 with TRBJ1-2; unclear D gene. The CDR3 sequence is 13 residues long. V lost 6 bases, J lost 3 bases, and 11 bases lay in between. The germline V gene encodes CDR1 MNHNS and CDR2 SASEGT. CDR3 sequence: CASSSKGDYGYTF. DNA for the CDR3: TGTGCCAGCAGCTCCAAGGGCGACTATGGCTACACCTTC.

The chain carries TRBV19 and TRBJ2-5; TRBD1 might be the D (5 bases). The CDR3 length is 11 residues. Between the trimmed V and J ends, which lost 4 bases and 7 bases, there was a span of 7 bases. The germline CDR1 and CDR2 sequences are LNHDA and SQIVND (reference sequence). DNA of the CDR3: TGTGCCAGTAGTAACCAGGGGACCCAGTACTTC. Amino acid sequence: CASSNQGTQYF.

The chain employs TRBV30 and TRBJ2-5; D is undetermined. CDR1 and CDR2 (germline): GTSNPN, SVGIG (reference sequence). This CDR3 contains 12 residues. Trimming took off 4 bases at V and 7 bases at J, with 13 bases between the two ends. The CDR3 reads CAWTDPPGTQYF. Here the CDR3 DNA reads TGTGCCTGGACCGACCCCCCGGGGACCCAGTACTTC.

This clone was seen once. This chain uses TRBV2 with TRBJ1-4, with D uncertain. V dropped 3 bases and J dropped 0 bases, with 11 bases sitting between them. Per the germline V gene, CDR1 is SNHLY and CDR2 is FYNNEI. This CDR3 is 16 amino acids long. The CDR3 DNA is TGTGCCAGCAGTGAGTCCAAGCTTGCAACTAATGAAAAACTGTTTTTT. This encodes CASSESKLATNEKLFF.

The chain has TRBV5-5 and TRBJ1-1; unclear D gene. The CDR3 loop spans 13 amino acids. The germline V gene encodes CDR1 SGHKS and CDR2 YYEKEE (reference sequence). V was cut by 0 bases and J by 6 bases, with 9 bases left in between. The CDR3 loop reads CASSLVVDPEAFF. The CDR3 nucleotides read TGTGCCAGCAGCTTGGTGGTAGATCCTGAAGCTTTCTTT.

This clone has a single count. The chain combines TRBV7-9 with TRBJ2-3; TRBD2 aligns across 7 bases. V was pared by 2 bases and J by 1 base, with 6 bases of the junction left unmatched. The CDR3 runs to 16 residues. The germline V gene has CDR1 SEHNR and CDR2 FQNEAQ (reference sequence). DNA of the CDR3: TGTGCCAGCAGCTTATTTAGCGGGCCAGGCACAGATACGCAGTATTTT. Amino acid sequence: CASSLFSGPGTDTQYF.

V is TRBV27 and J is TRBJ1-5, with unresolved D. CDR3 length: 13 residues. Trimming took off 5 bases at V and 5 bases at J, with 10 bases between the two ends. The germline gives CDR1 MNHEY, CDR2 SMNVEV (reference sequence). Written as DNA, the CDR3 is TGTGCCAGCAGTCTAGGGAGGTATCAGCCCCAGCATTTT. Its translation: CASSLGRYQPQHF.

This clone was picked up one time. The chain has TRBV5-4 and TRBJ1-2, with 10 bases matching TRBD1. V lost 1 base, J lost 5 bases, and 5 bases stayed unmatched. Germline values: CDR1 SGHNT, CDR2 YYREEE (reference sequence). The CDR3 covers 15 residues. The CDR3 loop is CASSLLGTGAYGYTF. CDR3 coding DNA: TGTGCCAGCAGCTTGTTAGGGACAGGGGCATATGGCTACACCTTC.

This chain uses TRBV4-1 with TRBJ1-1, with a tentative D call TRBD1 (6 bases). The V gene's germline CDR1 is MGHRA and CDR2 YSYEKL. Deletions cut 0 bases from V and 10 bases from J, with 9 bases between. The CDR3 is made up of 12 amino acids. CDR3 protein: CASSQETGSAFF. The CDR3 coding sequence is TGCGCCAGCAGCCAAGAGACAGGCTCAGCTTTCTTT.

The rearrangement joins TRBV7-8 to TRBJ2-7, with 8 nucleotides matching TRBD2. The CDR3 extends over 14 amino acids. Germline V gives CDR1 SGHVS, CDR2 FQNEAQ. J gave up 1 base and V 4 bases, and 3 bases lay outside the gene matches. The CDR3 region has the DNA TGTGCCAGCAGCTCTACTAGCGGATCCTACGAGCAGTACTTC. This gives the protein CASSSTSGSYEQYF. Combining the CDR3 with reference TRBV7-8 and TRBJ2-7 gives the whole variable domain GAGVSQSPRYKVAKRGQDVALRCDPISGHVSLFWYQQALGQGPEFLTYFQNEAQLDKSGLPSDRFFAERPEGSVSTLKIQRTQQEDSAVYLCASSSTSGSYEQYFGPGTRLTVT.

J is TRBJ2-3 and V is TRBV5-4; D ambiguous. CDR1 is SGHNT and CDR2 is YYREEE in the germline V gene (reference sequence). V lost 4 bases and J lost 6, with 9 bases in between. The length of the CDR3 is 12 residues. The CDR3 DNA sequence: TGTGCCAGCAGCCGCCCCAAGGATACGCAGTATTTT. Amino acids: CASSRPKDTQYF.

As for this clone: Other DNA sequences of this sample code for an identical CDR3. The V and J genes are TRBV6-5 and TRBJ1-2; D gene unclear. CDR3 length equals 12 residues. CDR1 is MNHEY and CDR2 is SVGAGI in the germline V gene. V dropped 6 bases and J dropped 5 bases, with 10 bases sitting between them. The CDR3 reads CASSYGPYGYTF. DNA of the CDR3: TGTGCCAGCAGCTATGGACCTTATGGCTACACCTTC.

V is TRBV30 and J is TRBJ2-1; no clear D gene. Between the trimmed V and J ends, which lost 1 base and 7 bases, there was a span of 8 bases. This CDR3 contains 12 residues. Germline V gives CDR1 GTSNPN, CDR2 SVGIG (reference sequence). As DNA, the CDR3 is TGTGCCTGGAGTGCCGGTGTGAATGAGCAGTTCTTC. Translating gives CAWSAGVNEQFF. Using reference TRBV30 and TRBJ2-1 for the parts outside the CDR3, the full variable domain is SQTIHQWPATLVQPVGSPLSLECTVEGTSNPNLYWYRQAAGRGLQLLFYSVGIGQISSEVPQNLSASRPQDRQFILSSKKLLLSDSGFYLCAWSAGVNEQFFGPGTRLTVL.

The chain joins TRBV7-8 to TRBJ2-1; D call uncertain. The CDR3 consists of 14 residues. In germline, CDR1 is SGHVS, CDR2 FQNEAQ. Trimming removed 5 bases from V and 2 bases from J, with 10 bases in between. CDR3 DNA sequence: TGTGCCAGCAGCCACGACGGAGCCTACAATGAGCAGTTCTTC. Translated: CASSHDGAYNEQFF.

Only a few counts were recorded for this clone. V and J are TRBV29-1 and TRBJ1-2, with D tentatively TRBD1 (6 bases). Per germline, CDR1 SQVTM and CDR2 ANQGSEA. V was clipped by 7 bases and J by 9 bases, with 21 bases between them. The CDR3 length is 13 residues. The CDR3 sequence is CSAHRGTLGSYTF. CDR3 DNA sequence: TGCAGCGCACATAGGGGGACCCTCGGTAGCTACACCTTC.

The chain couples TRBV19 to TRBJ2-2; D is perhaps TRBD2 (5 bases). Germline V gene lookup returns CDR1 LNHDA and CDR2 SQIVND (reference sequence). With 5 bases removed from V and 4 bases from J, the gap between germline ends came to 11 bases. The CDR3 consists of 14 residues. CDR3 nucleotide sequence: TGTGCCAGTAGTCGTCAGCGGAGCACCGGGGAGCTGTTTTTT. It translates to CASSRQRSTGELFF. The full variable domain, completed using reference TRBV19 and TRBJ2-2, is DGGITQSPKYLFRKEGQNVTLSCEQNLNHDAMYWYRQDPGQGLRLIYYSQIVNDFQKGDIAEGYSVSREKKESFPLTVTSAQKNPTAFYLCASSRQRSTGELFFGEGSRLTVL.

The chain joins TRBV6-6 to TRBJ2-1; D remains ambiguous. The CDR3 sequence is 16 residues long. Trimming pared 5 bases from V and 1 base from J, leaving 15 bases between. Germline CDR1 MNHNY, CDR2 SVGAGI (reference sequence). CDR3 protein: CASSPLERNSYNEQFF. The CDR3 region has the DNA TGTGCCAGCAGTCCCCTAGAACGTAATTCCTACAATGAGCAGTTCTTC.

This chain connects TRBV6-5 to TRBJ2-7; possibly TRBD1 for D (6 bases). CDR3 length: 11 amino acids. The V gene lost 4 bases and the J gene lost 8 bases, with 9 bases spanning the gap. The V gene's germline CDR1 is MNHEY and CDR2 SVGAGI. The DNA for the CDR3 is TGTGCCAGCAGTTCCGGGACACAGCAGTACTTC. The encoded protein is CASSSGTQQYF.

V is TRBV25-1 and J is TRBJ2-7; tentatively, D is TRBD1 (5 bases). The CDR3 is made up of 14 amino acids. Germline V gene data show CDR1 as MGHDK and CDR2 as SYGVNS. V dropped 4 bases and J dropped 0 bases, with 10 bases sitting between them. The CDR3 is CASSGQISSYEQYF. The CDR3 region has the DNA TGTGCCAGCAGTGGACAGATTAGCTCCTACGAGCAGTACTTC.

The chain employs TRBV30 and TRBJ1-3; D is uncertain. V gave up 5 bases and J gave up 0 bases, with 8 bases separating them. CDR3 length equals 13 residues. Germline CDR1 GTSNPN, CDR2 SVGIG (reference sequence). CDR3 residues: CAWRWDSGNTIYF. CDR3 DNA: TGTGCCTGGCGCTGGGACTCTGGAAACACCATATATTTT.

The V gene is TRBV10-3, the J gene TRBJ2-1, with unresolved D. Trimming removed 0 bases at V and 8 bases at J, with 8 bases between. Germline values: CDR1 ENHRY, CDR2 SYGVKD. This CDR3 has 13 amino acids. In nucleotides, the CDR3 is TGTGCCATCAGTGAGTCTGTGATCGATGAGCAGTTCTTC. This translates into CAISESVIDEQFF.

This rearrangement joins TRBV5-1 to TRBJ2-1, with TRBD1 identical over 7 bases. J was trimmed by 4 bases and V by 4 bases; bases with no gene match: 5. CDR1 is SGHRS and CDR2 is YFSETQ in the germline V gene. The CDR3 has 14 residues. The chain's CDR3 is CASSAGGEYNEQFF. In DNA, the CDR3 is TGCGCCAGCAGCGCAGGGGGTGAGTACAATGAGCAGTTCTTC.

V gene TRBV2 combines with J gene TRBJ2-5; 7 bases fit TRBD1. CDR1 is SNHLY, CDR2 FYNNEI, per germline. V gave up 8 bases and J gave up 5 bases; unmatched junction bases: 11. This CDR3 contains 14 residues. The CDR3 DNA follows: TGTGCCAGCTTGGGACAGATCGGTTCGGAGACCCAGTACTTC. Translated, it gives CASLGQIGSETQYF.

The table lists this clone with a count of one. This sequence joins TRBV2 and TRBJ2-3; 8 bases align to TRBD1. Germline CDR1 is SNHLY and CDR2 is FYNNEI. The CDR3 is made up of 14 amino acids. The ends lost 6 bases at V and 6 bases at J; junction bases unmatched: 8. CDR3 amino acids: CASRTRDRYDTQYF. For the CDR3, the DNA is TGTGCCAGCAGGACCCGGGACAGGTACGATACGCAGTATTTT.

V gene TRBV7-2 combines with J gene TRBJ2-1; 8 bases line up with TRBD2. Germline trimming cut 0 bases from V and 9 bases from J; bases unmatched to any gene: 4. Germline-derived CDR1 and CDR2 are SGHTA and FQGNSA. The CDR3 covers 14 residues. In nucleotides, the CDR3 is TGTGCCAGCAGCTTAGCCCGGGGGGGGAGTGAGCAGTTCTTC. Its protein product is CASSLARGGSEQFF.

This clone was detected once. The CDR3 DNA reads TGTGCCAGCAGCTTACAGGATTTTCTGTTTGCCAAAAACATTCAGTACTTC. Translated: CASSLQDFLFAKNIQYF. This rearrangement joins TRBV7-8 to TRBJ2-4; D remains unclear. The CDR3 has 17 residues. Germline CDR1 reads SGHVS; CDR2 reads FQNEAQ. V was cut by 2 bases and J by 1 base, with 15 bases left in between.

The V and J genes are TRBV15 and TRBJ1-1; possibly TRBD1 for D (6 bases). Deletions cut 3 bases from V and 4 bases from J, with 18 bases between. CDR1 and CDR2 (germline): LNHNV, YYDKDF (reference sequence). The CDR3 is 16 residues long. This chain's CDR3 is CATSRGAGGGGTEAFF. The CDR3 nucleotides read TGTGCCACCAGCAGGGGGGCGGGAGGGGGAGGCACTGAAGCTTTCTTT.